Here is one T cell receptor beta chain with its context. This entry belongs to a study of T-cell memory formation after mild COVID-19. Using its own MiXCR run on the 5' RACE reads, TCRdb lists one record per CDR3 protein. The table records roughly 100,000 distinct CDR3 sequences, 13% of them present only once. The CDR3 is made up of 14 amino acids. After removal of 7 bases from V and 6 bases from J, the junction contained 9 bases not matched to a gene. This sequence joins TRBV12-3 or TRBV12-4 and TRBJ2-7, with 10 bases aligning to TRBD1. The sequencing input was PBMCs or a T cell subset sorted from them (not recorded which). The source is an adult woman who had mild COVID-19 (a few samples of this study predate the infection). Cell type and time point are not known. The CDR3 nucleotides are TGTGCCAGCACAAACTGGGACAGGGGTGTCGAGCAGTACTTC. It is translated as CASTNWDRGVEQYF.